The 27 T cell receptor beta chains below come from one sample, sequenced in a study of T-cell memory formation after mild COVID-19. Each CDR3 protein gets one entry after TCRdb re-called the 5' RACE reads with MiXCR. The sample lists 150,000 to 200,000 distinct CDR3 sequences; roughly 16% were seen once. Source material: PBMCs or a T cell subset sorted from them (not recorded which). The receptors shown here come from an adult woman who had mild COVID-19 (a few samples of this study predate the infection). Cell type and time point are not known.

This sequence joins TRBV20-1 and TRBJ2-5; TRBD2 matches 9 bases. The length of the CDR3 is 15 residues. V lost 1 base and J lost 1; bases outside the gene matches: 4. CDR1 is DFQATT and CDR2 is SNEGSKA in the germline V gene (reference sequence). The CDR3 coding sequence is TGCAGTGCTAGAGCGACTAGCGGAGCCCAAGAGACCCAGTACTTC. It is translated as CSARATSGAQETQYF.

The chain is built from TRBV6-4 and TRBJ2-2; tentatively, D is TRBD1 (5 bases). CDR1 and CDR2 (germline): MRHNA, SNTAGT. This CDR3 region has 16 residues. Trimming removed 7 bases from V and 5 bases from J, with 20 bases in between. This CDR3 is CASMLSSGSSTGELFF. The CDR3 region has the DNA TGTGCCAGCATGTTGTCGTCAGGGTCGAGTACCGGGGAGCTGTTTTTT.

The chain is built from TRBV3-1 and TRBJ1-5, with a possible D match to TRBD1 (5 bases). Germline-derived CDR1 and CDR2 are LGHDT and YNNKEL (reference sequence). This CDR3 has 14 amino acids. The ends were cut back, 4 bases at V and 1 base at J, with 8 bases in the middle. The CDR3 reads CASSLRTSNQPQHF. For the CDR3, the DNA is TGTGCCAGCAGCCTTAGGACAAGCAATCAGCCCCAGCATTTT. The complete variable domain, with remaining parts taken from reference TRBV3-1 and TRBJ1-5, reads DTAVSQTPKYLVTQMGNDKSIKCEQNLGHDTMYWYKQDSKKFLKIMFSYNNKELIINETVPNRFSPKSPDKAHLNLHINSLELGDSAVYFCASSLRTSNQPQHFGDGTRLSIL.

The chain couples TRBV5-1 to TRBJ1-1; D is perhaps TRBD1 (6 bases). Germline-derived CDR1 and CDR2 are SGHRS and YFSETQ. This CDR3 contains 15 residues. With 0 bases removed from V and 4 bases from J, the gap between germline ends came to 13 bases. The CDR3 protein is CASSLVGGWVTEAFF. Here the CDR3 DNA reads TGCGCCAGCAGCTTGGTGGGGGGCTGGGTCACTGAAGCTTTCTTT.

The chain joins TRBV20-1 to TRBJ1-1; the D is unclear. V lost 2 bases and J 5 bases, leaving 9 bases between the germline ends. Germline V CDR1 and CDR2: DFQATT, SNEGSKA (reference sequence). This CDR3 region has 12 residues. As DNA, the CDR3 is TGCAGTGCTAGAATGAGTTGGACTGAAGCTTTCTTT. Protein product: CSARMSWTEAFF.

This clonotype was picked up a small number of times. This chain links TRBV20-1 with TRBJ2-5; D gene ambiguous. The CDR3 spans 12 residues. With 5 bases removed from V and 1 base from J, the gap between germline ends came to 8 bases. Looked up from germline, CDR1 is DFQATT and CDR2 is SNEGSKA (reference sequence). The CDR3 coding sequence is TGCAGTGCTCCCGCCGGCCAAGAGACCCAGTACTTC. It codes for CSAPAGQETQYF.

This clonotype was counted only a few times. This chain connects TRBV6-1 to TRBJ2-7; tentative D call: TRBD1 (8 bases). With 6 bases removed from V and 2 bases from J, the gap between germline ends came to 17 bases. CDR3 length equals 15 residues. CDR1 and CDR2 from the germline V gene are MNHNS and SASEGT. CDR3 in DNA: TGTGCCAGCAGCCTACAGGGGGGGAGTACCTACGAGCAGTACTTC. This codes for CASSLQGGSTYEQYF.

This clonotype was seen a few times. The chain couples TRBV2 to TRBJ2-5, with TRBD1 as a possible D gene (6 bases). The CDR3 is made up of 14 amino acids. Deletions cut 6 bases from V and 0 bases from J, with 11 bases between. The germline V gene encodes CDR1 SNHLY and CDR2 FYNNEI. In DNA, the CDR3 is TGTGCCAGCAGATGGACAGAGTACCAAGAGACCCAGTACTTC. Translating it yields CASRWTEYQETQYF. Together with reference TRBV2 and TRBJ2-5, the CDR3 gives the full variable domain: EPEVTQTPSHQVTQMGQEVILRCVPISNHLYFYWYRQILGQKVEFLVSFYNNEISEKSEIFDDQFSVERPDGSNFTLKIRSTKLEDSAMYFCASRWTEYQETQYFGPGTRLLVL.

This sequence joins TRBV6-5 and TRBJ2-3; D unclear. The CDR3 sequence is 13 residues long. The V gene lost 3 bases and the J gene lost 1 base, with 5 bases spanning the gap. Germline lookup yields CDR1 MNHEY and CDR2 SVGAGI. This chain's CDR3 is CASSYQRTDTQYF. In DNA, the CDR3 is TGTGCCAGCAGTTATCAGCGCACAGATACGCAGTATTTT.

There are a few counts of this clonotype. The V gene is TRBV9, the J gene TRBJ2-7, with D perhaps assigned TRBD1 or TRBD2 (5 bases each). V dropped 0 bases and J dropped 1 base, with 14 bases sitting between them. CDR3 size: 16 residues. Germline V gives CDR1 SGDLS, CDR2 YYNGEE. As DNA, the CDR3 is TGTGCCAGCAGCGTAGCTGGGACCTCTTTTTCCTACGAGCAGTACTTC. It specifies CASSVAGTSFSYEQYF.

The V call is TRBV4-1, the J call TRBJ1-3, with a weak D call TRBD1 (6 bases). Germline V gives CDR1 MGHRA, CDR2 YSYEKL. This CDR3 comprises 17 residues. Trimming took 5 bases from V and 0 from J, leaving 17 bases between them. Here the CDR3 DNA reads TGCGCCAGCAGCGCTATCAGGGGATCCATCTCTGGAAACACCATATATTTT. It specifies CASSAIRGSISGNTIYF.

The chain uses TRBV14 and TRBJ1-1; the D gene is possibly TRBD1 (5 bases). The CDR3 loop spans 16 amino acids. V gave up 1 base and J gave up 1 base, with 13 bases separating them. Germline V gene sequence: CDR1 SGHDN, CDR2 FVKESK. The CDR3 loop is CASSQGGGVRNTEAFF. CDR3 DNA sequence: TGTGCCAGCAGCCAAGGCGGGGGTGTACGGAACACTGAAGCTTTCTTT. Supplemented by reference TRBV14 and TRBJ1-1, the full variable domain reads EAGVTQFPSHSVIEKGQTVTLRCDPISGHDNLYWYRRVMGKEIKFLLHFVKESKQDESGMPNNRFLAERTGGTYSTLKVQPAELEDSGVYFCASSQGGGVRNTEAFFGQGTRLTVV.

This clonotype was picked up a small number of times. This sequence joins TRBV4-2 and TRBJ2-1; no clear D gene. Between the trimmed V and J ends, which lost 4 bases and 1 base, there was a span of 14 bases. This CDR3 contains 16 residues. Germline CDR1 is LGHNA and CDR2 is YNFKEQ. The CDR3 loop is CASSPGFAESYNEQFF. In nucleotides, the CDR3 is TGTGCCAGCAGCCCGGGCTTCGCGGAATCCTACAATGAGCAGTTCTTC.

This clonotype was recorded a few times. The chain employs TRBV5-6 and TRBJ1-2; 12 bases line up with TRBD1. The CDR3 has 15 residues. Germline V gene sequence: CDR1 SGHDT, CDR2 YYEEEE. Unmatched junction bases numbered 7, after V lost 3 bases and J lost 7 bases. CDR3 region: CASSWDRGLSSGYTF. As DNA, the CDR3 is TGTGCCAGCAGCTGGGACAGGGGGCTATCTAGTGGCTACACCTTC.

This sequence joins TRBV20-1 and TRBJ2-2; D uncertain. The CDR3 covers 13 residues. The germline gives CDR1 DFQATT, CDR2 SNEGSKA (reference sequence). Trimming stripped 5 bases from V and 2 bases from J, with 9 bases between. CDR3 nucleotides: TGCAGTGCTGGGCAGGATAACACCGGGGAGCTGTTTTTT. This gives the protein CSAGQDNTGELFF.

The chain recombines TRBV7-3 with TRBJ1-4, with D perhaps TRBD1 (5 bases). In germline, CDR1 is SGHTA, CDR2 FQGTGA. This CDR3 has 13 residues. Trimming pared 4 bases from V and 8 bases from J, leaving 11 bases between. Here the CDR3 reads CASSSRVGEKLFF. DNA of the CDR3: TGTGCCAGCAGCTCCAGGGTTGGGGAAAAACTGTTTTTT.

The rearrangement uses TRBV18 and TRBJ2-1, with D possibly matching TRBD2 (6 bases). The CDR3 has 15 amino acids. Per the germline V gene, CDR1 is KGHSH and CDR2 is LQKENI. V lost 2 bases and J 7 bases, leaving 15 bases between the germline ends. In DNA, the CDR3 is TGTGCCAGCTCACCAGCGGGACTCCAAGCAAATGAGCAGTTCTTC. This gives the protein CASSPAGLQANEQFF.

This clonotype showed up just a few times. This chain connects TRBV19 to TRBJ2-7, with D perhaps being TRBD1 or TRBD2 (5 bases each). Deletions cut 5 bases from V and 4 bases from J, with 18 bases between. The CDR3 has 15 residues. From germline, CDR1 is LNHDA and CDR2 SQIVND (reference sequence). CDR3 in DNA: TGTGCCAGTAGTGATGGGACCGCAAGTCTTTACGAGCAGTACTTC. Translation gives CASSDGTASLYEQYF. The entire variable domain, with the rest obtained from reference TRBV19 and TRBJ2-7, is as follows: DGGITQSPKYLFRKEGQNVTLSCEQNLNHDAMYWYRQDPGQGLRLIYYSQIVNDFQKGDIAEGYSVSREKKESFPLTVTSAQKNPTAFYLCASSDGTASLYEQYFGPGTRLTVT.

The chain links TRBV18 to TRBJ2-6; possibly TRBD1 for D (5 bases). This CDR3 comprises 18 residues. V lost 2 bases and J 2 bases, leaving 16 bases between the germline ends. The V gene's germline CDR1 is KGHSH and CDR2 LQKENI. In DNA form, the CDR3 reads TGTGCCAGCTCACCAAGGTCAGGTGGGGCGACTGGGGCCAACGTCCTGACTTTC. Translated: CASSPRSGGATGANVLTF.

This clonotype was found a few times. Relative to the germline gene, one junction end is altered; a read error may explain this. The J gene is TRBJ1-2, the V gene TRBV24-1, with TRBD1 as a possible D gene (6 bases). This CDR3 has 16 residues. Germline CDR1 is KGHDR and CDR2 is SFDVKD. The CDR3 reads CATSDATGPPHYGFTF. As DNA, the CDR3 is TGTGCCACCAGTGACGCTACAGGGCCACCCCACTATGGCTTCACCTTC.

The table lists this clonotype with a few counts. CDR3 bases: TGTGCCAGCAGCTTGGGCGGGGGGGACTCAGATACGCAGTATTTT. As protein: CASSLGGGDSDTQYF. The rearrangement joins TRBV5-4 to TRBJ2-3; 9 nucleotides line up with TRBD2. Germline lookup yields CDR1 SGHNT and CDR2 YYREEE (reference sequence). This CDR3 is built from 15 residues. After removal of 0 bases from V and 4 bases from J, the junction contained 3 bases not matched to a gene. Full variable domain (remainder filled in from reference TRBV5-4 and TRBJ2-3): ETGVTQSPTHLIKTRGQQVTLRCSSQSGHNTVSWYQQALGQGPQFIFQYYREEENGRGNFPPRFSGLQFPNYSSELNVNALELDDSALYLCASSLGGGDSDTQYFGPGTRLTVL.

This clonotype has just a few counts. This rearrangement joins TRBV10-3 to TRBJ2-7; D is unresolved. Germline values: CDR1 ENHRY, CDR2 SYGVKD. V was pared by 2 bases and J by 5 bases, with 10 bases between. The CDR3 is 13 amino acids. For the CDR3, the DNA is TGTGCCATCAGTGAGGACGTCTACAACGAGCAGTACTTC. It codes for CAISEDVYNEQYF.

V is TRBV5-5 and J is TRBJ1-5; no clear D gene. Germline CDR1 SGHKS, CDR2 YYEKEE (reference sequence). This CDR3 contains 17 residues. V lost 3 bases and J 4 bases, leaving 20 bases between the germline ends. CDR3 DNA sequence: TGTGCCAGCAGCTCCACACAGCAAAAGTCGAGAAATCAGCCCCAGCATTTT. Translated: CASSSTQQKSRNQPQHF. Using reference TRBV5-5 and TRBJ1-5 for the parts outside the CDR3, the full variable domain is DAGVTQSPTHLIKTRGQQVTLRCSPISGHKSVSWYQQVLGQGPQFIFQYYEKEERGRGNFPDRFSARQFPNYSSELNVNALLLGDSALYLCASSSTQQKSRNQPQHFGDGTRLSIL.

J is TRBJ1-4 and V is TRBV7-8, with 7 bases lining up with TRBD1. After removal of 4 bases from V and 8 bases from J, the junction contained 10 bases not matched to a gene. Looked up from germline, CDR1 is SGHVS and CDR2 is FQNEAQ. This CDR3 is 15 amino acids long. This CDR3 reads CASSSHRGGREKLFF. The DNA of the CDR3 is TGTGCCAGCAGCTCACACAGGGGAGGTCGAGAAAAACTGTTTTTT. Full variable domain (missing parts from reference TRBV7-8 and TRBJ1-4): GAGVSQSPRYKVAKRGQDVALRCDPISGHVSLFWYQQALGQGPEFLTYFQNEAQLDKSGLPSDRFFAERPEGSVSTLKIQRTQQEDSAVYLCASSSHRGGREKLFFGSGTQLSVL.

This clonotype was seen more than once but under ten times. The chain joins TRBV4-2 to TRBJ2-1; 14 positions match TRBD2. Per germline, CDR1 LGHNA and CDR2 YNFKEQ. V gave up 4 bases and J gave up 7 bases; unmatched junction bases: 9. The CDR3 has 17 residues. Written as DNA, the CDR3 is TGTGCCAGCAGCCCGAGACTGACTAGCGGGAGGGATAATGAGCAGTTCTTC. Its protein product is CASSPRLTSGRDNEQFF.

This clonotype was found a few times. The chain couples TRBV12-3 or TRBV12-4 to TRBJ2-7, with 10 bases fitting TRBD1. This CDR3 is 14 amino acids long. With 4 bases clipped from V and 7 bases from J, the junction kept 7 bases outside the gene matches. This CDR3 reads CASSSLGQGREQYF. The CDR3 DNA reads as TGTGCCAGCAGTTCGCTGGGACAGGGGCGGGAGCAGTACTTC.

The chain recombines TRBV7-2 with TRBJ1-1; a possible D gene is TRBD1 (5 bases). The CDR3 spans 15 residues. Germline lookup yields CDR1 SGHTA and CDR2 FQGNSA. V was trimmed by 5 bases and J by 1 base, leaving 14 bases between them. The CDR3 coding sequence is TGTGCCAGCAGCGGGCGTCGACAGAGGAACACTGAAGCTTTCTTT. This translates into CASSGRRQRNTEAFF.